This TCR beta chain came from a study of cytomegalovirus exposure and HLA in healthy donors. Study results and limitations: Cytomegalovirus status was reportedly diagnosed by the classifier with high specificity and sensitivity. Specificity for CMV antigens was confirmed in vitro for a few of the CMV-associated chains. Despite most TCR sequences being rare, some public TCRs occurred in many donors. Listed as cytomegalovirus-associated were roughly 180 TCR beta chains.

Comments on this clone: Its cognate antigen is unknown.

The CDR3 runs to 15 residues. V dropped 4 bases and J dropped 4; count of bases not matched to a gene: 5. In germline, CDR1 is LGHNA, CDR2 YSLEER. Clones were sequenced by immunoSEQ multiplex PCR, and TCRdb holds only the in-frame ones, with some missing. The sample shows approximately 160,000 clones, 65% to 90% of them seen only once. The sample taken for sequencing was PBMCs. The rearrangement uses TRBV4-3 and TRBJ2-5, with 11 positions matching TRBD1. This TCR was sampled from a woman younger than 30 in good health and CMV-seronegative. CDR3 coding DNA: TGCGCCAGCAGCCGGAAGGGACAGGGGGGAGAGACCCAGTACTTC. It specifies CASSRKGQGGETQYF.